This TCR beta chain was documented in a study of shared clonotypes between healthy human individuals. Study results and caveats: Sorted-subset sequencing, rarefaction showed, was incomplete despite large depth.

In regard to this clone: Antigen unknown.

Data came from immunoSEQ multiplex PCR; TCRdb stores just in-frame clones and leaves some out. The profile shows 950,000 to 1,300,000 clones, around 74% of them singletons. The receptor was isolated from a young man in good health. The source material was memory CD4+ T cells sorted from blood. Subset in this sample: CD45RA-negative fraction.

CDR3 bases: TGCGCCAGCGGACTAGCGGGGAGCTCCTACAATGAGCAGTTCTTC. It is translated as CASGLAGSSYNEQFF. The V gene is TRBV10-1, the J gene TRBJ2-1; TRBD2 agrees at 12 bases. The CDR3 is 15 residues long. The V segment lost 8 bases and the J segment 0 bases; nucleotides outside the gene matches: 2. Germline lookup yields CDR1 WNHNN and CDR2 SYGVQD (reference sequence).